This T cell receptor beta chain was documented in a study of blood T cells in healthy people across ages. With a J-beta primer mix and a sample-barcoded 5' primer, a second PCR ran about 7 to 12 cycles. TCRdb recomputed calls from the 5' RACE reads with MiXCR, one row per CDR3 protein. Of about 930,000 distinct CDR3 sequences listed, almost 30% were seen once; the top ten hold 9.5% to 13%. This clonotype was counted a few times. These same data were also listed under a study on T cells of mothers and their children.

The sequencing input was blood. The receptor's source is a middle-aged woman in good health.

The chain's CDR3 is CASSLTGHYEQYF. DNA of the CDR3: TGTGCCAGCAGCCTGACAGGCCATTACGAGCAGTACTTC. V usage is TRBV13 and J usage is TRBJ2-7; a possible D gene is TRBD1 (6 bases). V lost 5 bases and J lost 4, with 12 bases in between. This CDR3 comprises 13 residues. Germline lookup yields CDR1 PRHDT and CDR2 FYEKMQ (reference sequence).